In this sample, the clone carrying this T cell receptor (beta chain) turned up many times. Antigen specificity is unknown. In making diagnoses, clinical symptoms, serum thyroxine and TRAb, thyroid ultrasound and orbital computed tomography were all used. The source of the sample is a study of T cells in Graves' hyperthyroidism and ophthalmopathy. Notes on the study in general: Stable hyperthyroidism and ophthalmopathy were separated using 13 V-J signatures. Blood held most thyroid clonotypes expanded above 0.001 frequency.

TCR beta CDR3 region amplification was performed from RNA transcripts. The HTBI primer set drove a first-round RT-PCR of the TCR CDR3. TCRdb called the multiplex PCR reads again in MiXCR, with one record for every CDR3 protein. The table records around 340,000 distinct CDR3 sequences, about 15% of them present only once. CDR1 is MNHNS, CDR2 SASEGT, per germline. The CDR3 contains 15 residues. Trimming removed 7 bases at V and 3 bases at J, with 16 bases between. This sequence was found in a man aged 25-45 years with Graves' hyperthyroidism. The V and J genes are TRBV6-1 and TRBJ2-1; no clear D gene. The sequencing sample was made of blood. The CDR3 loop is CASTQPGYGYNEQFF. CDR3 bases: TGTGCCAGCACGCAACCGGGTTATGGCTACAATGAGCAGTTCTTC.